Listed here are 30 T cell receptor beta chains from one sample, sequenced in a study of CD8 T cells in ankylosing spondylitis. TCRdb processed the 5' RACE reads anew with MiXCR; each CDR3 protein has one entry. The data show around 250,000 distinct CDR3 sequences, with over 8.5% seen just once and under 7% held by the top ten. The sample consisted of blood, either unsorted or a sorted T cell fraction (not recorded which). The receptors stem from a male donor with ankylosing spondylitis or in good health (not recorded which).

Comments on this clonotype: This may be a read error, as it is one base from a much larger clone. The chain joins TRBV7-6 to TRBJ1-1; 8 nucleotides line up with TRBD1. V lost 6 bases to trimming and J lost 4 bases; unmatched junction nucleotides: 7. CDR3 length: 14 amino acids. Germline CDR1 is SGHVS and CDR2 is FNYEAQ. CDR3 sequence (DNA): TGTGCCAGCAGTTACAACAGGGGGGGCACTGAAGCTTTCTTT. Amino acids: CASSYNRGGTEAFF.

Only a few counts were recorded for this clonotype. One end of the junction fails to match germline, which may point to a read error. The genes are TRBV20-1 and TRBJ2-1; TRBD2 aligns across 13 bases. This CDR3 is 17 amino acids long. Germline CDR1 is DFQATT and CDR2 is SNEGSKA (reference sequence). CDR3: CCALTSGRALSNNEQFF. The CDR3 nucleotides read TGCTGTGCTCTCACTAGCGGGAGGGCCTTATCTAACAATGAGCAGTTCTTC.

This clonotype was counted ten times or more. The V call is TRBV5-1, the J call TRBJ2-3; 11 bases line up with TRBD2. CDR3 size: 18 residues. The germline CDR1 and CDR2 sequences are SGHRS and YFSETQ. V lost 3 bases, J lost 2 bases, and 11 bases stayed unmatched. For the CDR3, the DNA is TGCGCCAGCAGCTCGGCTGTGGTAGCGGGAGGGCCCACAGATACGCAGTATTTT. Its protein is CASSSAVVAGGPTDTQYF.

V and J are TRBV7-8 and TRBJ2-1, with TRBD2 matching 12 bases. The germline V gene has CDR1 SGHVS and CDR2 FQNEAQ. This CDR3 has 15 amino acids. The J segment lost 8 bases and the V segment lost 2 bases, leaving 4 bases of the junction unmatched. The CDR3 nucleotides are TGTGCCAGCAGCTTAAGGACTAGCGGGATCGATGAGCAGTTCTTC. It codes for CASSLRTSGIDEQFF.

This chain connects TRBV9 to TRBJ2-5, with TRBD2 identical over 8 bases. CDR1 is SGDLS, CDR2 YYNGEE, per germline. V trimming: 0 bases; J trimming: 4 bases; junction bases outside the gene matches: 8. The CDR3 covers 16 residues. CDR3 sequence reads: CASSVGSSGISETQYF. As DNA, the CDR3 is TGTGCCAGCAGCGTAGGGAGTAGCGGGATCTCAGAGACCCAGTACTTC.

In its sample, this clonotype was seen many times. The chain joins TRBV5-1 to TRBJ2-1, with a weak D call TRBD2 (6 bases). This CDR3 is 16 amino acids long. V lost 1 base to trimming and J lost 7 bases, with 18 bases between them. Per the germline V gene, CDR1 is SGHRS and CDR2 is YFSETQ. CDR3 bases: TGCGCCAGCAGCTTGTCGGGACTGTCTTTGGGAAATGAGCAGTTCTTC. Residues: CASSLSGLSLGNEQFF.

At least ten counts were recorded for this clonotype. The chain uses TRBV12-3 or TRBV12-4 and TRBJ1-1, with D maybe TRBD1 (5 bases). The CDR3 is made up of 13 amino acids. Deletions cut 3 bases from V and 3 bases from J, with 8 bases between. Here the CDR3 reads CASSFGTDTEAFF. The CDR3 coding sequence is TGTGCCAGCAGTTTCGGGACGGACACTGAAGCTTTCTTT.

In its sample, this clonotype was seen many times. DNA for the CDR3: TGTGCCACCAGTGATCGAGGAAGCGCCACCTCGAATACGCAGTATTTT. Translation gives CATSDRGSATSNTQYF. V is TRBV24-1 and J is TRBJ2-3, with D unclear. The CDR3 covers 16 residues. The V and J ends lost 3 bases and 7 bases respectively, with 19 bases between them. The germline V gene encodes CDR1 KGHDR and CDR2 SFDVKD.

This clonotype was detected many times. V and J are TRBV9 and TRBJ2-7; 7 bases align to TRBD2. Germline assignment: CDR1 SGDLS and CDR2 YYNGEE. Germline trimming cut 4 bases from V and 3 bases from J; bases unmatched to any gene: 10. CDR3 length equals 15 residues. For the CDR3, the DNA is TGTGCCAGCAGCCCTCGTCGGGGAGGGAACTACGAGCAGTACTTC. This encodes CASSPRRGGNYEQYF.

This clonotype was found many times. DNA for the CDR3: TGTGCCAGCAGCGAGAGTCAGGGGGCTAATTCACCCCTCCACTTT. It is translated as CASSESQGANSPLHF. This chain uses TRBV5-5 with TRBJ1-6; 8 nucleotides line up with TRBD1. The CDR3 extends over 15 amino acids. Germline V gene data show CDR1 as SGHKS and CDR2 as YYEKEE (reference sequence). J lost 6 bases, V lost 4 bases, and 6 bases had no gene match.

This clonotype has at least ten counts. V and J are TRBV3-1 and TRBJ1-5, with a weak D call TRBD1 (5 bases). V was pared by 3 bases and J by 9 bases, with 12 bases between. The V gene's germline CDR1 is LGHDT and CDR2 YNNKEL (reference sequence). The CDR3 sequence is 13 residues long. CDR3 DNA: TGTGCCAGCAGCCAGGACCAGGGAAGGCCCCAGCATTTT. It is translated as CASSQDQGRPQHF.

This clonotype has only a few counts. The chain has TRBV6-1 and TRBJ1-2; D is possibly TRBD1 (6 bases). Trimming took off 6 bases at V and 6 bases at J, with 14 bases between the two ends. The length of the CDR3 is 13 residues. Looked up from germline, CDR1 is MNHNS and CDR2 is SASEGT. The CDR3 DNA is TGTGCCAGCAGGCCATCAGGGGTGGATGGCTACACCTTC. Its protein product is CASRPSGVDGYTF.

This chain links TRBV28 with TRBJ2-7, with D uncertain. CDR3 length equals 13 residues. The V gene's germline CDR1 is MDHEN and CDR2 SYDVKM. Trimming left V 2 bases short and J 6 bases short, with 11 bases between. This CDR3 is CASSLISWREQYF. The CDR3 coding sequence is TGTGCCAGCAGTTTAATTTCTTGGCGCGAGCAGTACTTC.

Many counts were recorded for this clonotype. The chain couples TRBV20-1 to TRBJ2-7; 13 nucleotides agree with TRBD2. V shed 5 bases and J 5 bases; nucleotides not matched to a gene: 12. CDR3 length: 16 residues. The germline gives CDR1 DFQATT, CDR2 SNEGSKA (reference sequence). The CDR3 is CSAWTSGSATGHEQYF. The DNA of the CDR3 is TGCAGTGCTTGGACTAGCGGGAGCGCTACGGGCCACGAGCAGTACTTC.

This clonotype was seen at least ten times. The CDR3 DNA follows: TGTGCCAGCAGTTTAACCACTAACCCCTACGAGCAGTACTTC. It encodes CASSLTTNPYEQYF. This chain joins TRBV12-3 or TRBV12-4 and TRBJ2-7; no reliable D call. V dropped 2 bases and J dropped 2 bases, with 10 bases sitting between them. This CDR3 contains 14 residues.

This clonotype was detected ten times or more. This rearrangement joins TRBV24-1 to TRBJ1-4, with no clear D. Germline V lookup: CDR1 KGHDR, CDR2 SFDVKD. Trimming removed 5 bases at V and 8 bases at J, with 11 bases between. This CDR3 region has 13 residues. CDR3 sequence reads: CATSVGLNEKLFF. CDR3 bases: TGTGCCACCAGTGTCGGGCTAAACGAAAAACTGTTTTTT.

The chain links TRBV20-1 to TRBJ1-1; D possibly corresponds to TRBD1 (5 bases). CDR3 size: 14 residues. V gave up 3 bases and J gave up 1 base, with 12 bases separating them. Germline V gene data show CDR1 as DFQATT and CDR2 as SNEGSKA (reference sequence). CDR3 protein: CSARRGLANTEAFF. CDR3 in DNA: TGCAGTGCTAGGAGGGGACTGGCGAACACTGAAGCTTTCTTT.

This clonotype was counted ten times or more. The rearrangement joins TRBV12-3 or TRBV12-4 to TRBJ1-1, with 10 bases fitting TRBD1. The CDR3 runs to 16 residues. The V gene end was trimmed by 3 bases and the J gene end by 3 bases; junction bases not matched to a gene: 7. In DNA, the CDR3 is TGTGCCAGCAGTTTCGACAGGGGGCGGTCGGACACTGAAGCTTTCTTT. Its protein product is CASSFDRGRSDTEAFF.

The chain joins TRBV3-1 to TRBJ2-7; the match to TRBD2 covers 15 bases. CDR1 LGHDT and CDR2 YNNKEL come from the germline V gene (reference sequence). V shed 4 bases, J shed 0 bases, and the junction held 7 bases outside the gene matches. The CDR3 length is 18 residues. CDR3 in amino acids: CASSLSGLAGGHSYEQYF. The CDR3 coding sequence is TGTGCCAGCAGCCTATCGGGACTAGCGGGAGGACACTCCTACGAGCAGTACTTC.

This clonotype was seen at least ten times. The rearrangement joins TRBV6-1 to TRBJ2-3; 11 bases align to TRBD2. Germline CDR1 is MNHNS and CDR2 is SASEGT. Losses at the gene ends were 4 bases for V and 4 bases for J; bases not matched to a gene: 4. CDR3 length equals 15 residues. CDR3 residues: CASSVTSGRSDTQYF. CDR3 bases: TGTGCCAGCAGTGTTACTAGCGGGAGATCAGATACGCAGTATTTT.

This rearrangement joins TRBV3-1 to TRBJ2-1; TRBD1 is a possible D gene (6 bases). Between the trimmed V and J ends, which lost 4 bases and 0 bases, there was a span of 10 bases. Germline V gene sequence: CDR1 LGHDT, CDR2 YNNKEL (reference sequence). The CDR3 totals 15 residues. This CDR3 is CASSRGRTSYNEQFF. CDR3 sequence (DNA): TGTGCCAGCAGCCGGGGGCGAACCTCCTACAATGAGCAGTTCTTC.

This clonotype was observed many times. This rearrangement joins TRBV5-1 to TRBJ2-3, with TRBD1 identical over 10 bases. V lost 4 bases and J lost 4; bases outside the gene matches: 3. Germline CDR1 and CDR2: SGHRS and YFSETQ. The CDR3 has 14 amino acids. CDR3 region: CASSIGQGADTQYF. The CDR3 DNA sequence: TGCGCCAGCAGCATCGGACAGGGGGCAGATACGCAGTATTTT.

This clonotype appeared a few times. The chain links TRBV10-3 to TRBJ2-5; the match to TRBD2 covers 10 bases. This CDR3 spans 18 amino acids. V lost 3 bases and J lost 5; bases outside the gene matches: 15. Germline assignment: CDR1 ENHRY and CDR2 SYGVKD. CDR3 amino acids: CAISEGGRPSGSRETQYF. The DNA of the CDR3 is TGTGCCATCAGTGAAGGAGGGAGGCCTAGCGGGAGCAGGGAGACCCAGTACTTC.

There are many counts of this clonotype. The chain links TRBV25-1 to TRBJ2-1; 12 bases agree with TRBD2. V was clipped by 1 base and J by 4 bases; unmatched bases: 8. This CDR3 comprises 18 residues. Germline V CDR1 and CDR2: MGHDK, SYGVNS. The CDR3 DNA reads TGTGCCAGCAGTGAATCGGGGCTAGCGGGAGGGCTTTACAATGAGCAGTTCTTC. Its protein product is CASSESGLAGGLYNEQFF. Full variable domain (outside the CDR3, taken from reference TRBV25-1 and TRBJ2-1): EADIYQTPRYLVIGTGKKITLECSQTMGHDKMYWYQQDPGMELHLIHYSYGVNSTEKGDLSSESTVSRIRTEHFPLTLESARPSHTSQYLCASSESGLAGGLYNEQFFGPGTRLTVL.

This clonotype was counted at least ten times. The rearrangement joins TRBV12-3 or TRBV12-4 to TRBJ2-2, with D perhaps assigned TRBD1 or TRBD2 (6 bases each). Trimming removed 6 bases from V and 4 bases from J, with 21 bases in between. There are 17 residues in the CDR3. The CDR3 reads CASSRQVGGAGTGELFF. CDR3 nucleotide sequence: TGTGCCAGCAGCCGTCAGGTGGGGGGCGCCGGCACCGGGGAGCTGTTTTTT.

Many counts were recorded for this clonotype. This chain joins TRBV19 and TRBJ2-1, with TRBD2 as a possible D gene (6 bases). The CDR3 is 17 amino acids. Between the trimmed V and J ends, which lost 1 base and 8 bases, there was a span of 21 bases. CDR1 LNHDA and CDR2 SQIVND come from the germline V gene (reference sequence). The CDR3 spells CASSIAPGGVEVDEQFF. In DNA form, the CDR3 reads TGTGCCAGTAGTATAGCCCCAGGAGGGGTAGAAGTAGATGAGCAGTTCTTC. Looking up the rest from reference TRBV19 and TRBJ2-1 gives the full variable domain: DGGITQSPKYLFRKEGQNVTLSCEQNLNHDAMYWYRQDPGQGLRLIYYSQIVNDFQKGDIAEGYSVSREKKESFPLTVTSAQKNPTAFYLCASSIAPGGVEVDEQFFGPGTRLTVL.

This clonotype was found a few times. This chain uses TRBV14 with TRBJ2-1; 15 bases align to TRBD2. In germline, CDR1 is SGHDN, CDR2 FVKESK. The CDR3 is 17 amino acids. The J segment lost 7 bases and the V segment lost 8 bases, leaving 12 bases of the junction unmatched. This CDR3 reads CASGRTSGRADGNEQFF. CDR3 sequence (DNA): TGTGCCAGCGGACGGACTAGCGGGAGGGCCGATGGGAATGAGCAGTTCTTC.

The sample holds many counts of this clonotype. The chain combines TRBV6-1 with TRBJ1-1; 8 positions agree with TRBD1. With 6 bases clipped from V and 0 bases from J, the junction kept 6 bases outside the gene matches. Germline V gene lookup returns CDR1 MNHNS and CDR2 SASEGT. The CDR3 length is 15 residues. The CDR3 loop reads CASSHRTGLNTEAFF. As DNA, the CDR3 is TGTGCCAGCAGCCACAGGACAGGGCTGAACACTGAAGCTTTCTTT.

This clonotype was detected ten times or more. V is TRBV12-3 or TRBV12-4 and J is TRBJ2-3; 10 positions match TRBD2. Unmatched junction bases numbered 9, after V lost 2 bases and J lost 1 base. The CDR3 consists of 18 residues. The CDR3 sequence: CASSLPSGSPLGTDTQYF. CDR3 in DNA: TGTGCCAGCAGTTTACCTAGCGGGAGCCCTTTGGGCACAGATACGCAGTATTTT.

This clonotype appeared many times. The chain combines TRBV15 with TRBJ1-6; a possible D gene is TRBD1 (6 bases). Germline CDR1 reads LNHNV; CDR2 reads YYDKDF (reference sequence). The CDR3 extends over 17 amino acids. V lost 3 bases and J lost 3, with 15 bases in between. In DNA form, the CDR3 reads TGTGCCACCAGCAGGGACAGATCCGAATTCTATAATTCACCCCTCCACTTT. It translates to CATSRDRSEFYNSPLHF.